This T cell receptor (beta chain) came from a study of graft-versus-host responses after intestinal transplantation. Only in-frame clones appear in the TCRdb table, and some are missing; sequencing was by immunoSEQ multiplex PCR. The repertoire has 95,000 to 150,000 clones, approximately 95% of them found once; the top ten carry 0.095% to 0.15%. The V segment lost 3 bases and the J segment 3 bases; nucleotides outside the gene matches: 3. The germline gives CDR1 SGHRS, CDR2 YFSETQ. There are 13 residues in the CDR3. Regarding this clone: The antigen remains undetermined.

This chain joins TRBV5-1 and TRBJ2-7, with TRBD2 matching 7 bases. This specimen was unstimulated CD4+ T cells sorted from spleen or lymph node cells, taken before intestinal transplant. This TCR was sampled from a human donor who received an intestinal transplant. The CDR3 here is CASSSSSGYEQYF. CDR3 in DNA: TGCGCCAGCAGCTCATCTAGCGGCTACGAGCAGTACTTC. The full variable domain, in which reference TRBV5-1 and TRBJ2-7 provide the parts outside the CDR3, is KAGVTQTPRYLIKTRGQQVTLSCSPISGHRSVSWYQQTPGQGLQFLFEYFSETQRNKGNFPGRFSGRQFSNSRSEMNVSTLELGDSALYLCASSSSSGYEQYFGPGTRLTVT.